Listed below are T cell receptor beta chains from one sample, sequenced in a study of PD-1 blockade in classical Hodgkin lymphoma. Some clones are missing from TCRdb's copy, which holds only in-frame ones; the method was immunoSEQ multiplex PCR. The sample lists 37,000 or so clones; 88% were seen once. The source was peripheral blood mononuclear cells (PBMCs), collected before the second cycle of nivolumab. The receptors were sampled from a human donor with classical Hodgkin lymphoma. The conserved cysteine and the conserved F or W are not part of the CDR3 here. Fields, in order: V gene, CDR3 protein.

V gene: TRBV5-6; CDR3 protein: ASSYEGDYEQY
V gene: TRBV4-1; CDR3 protein: ASSLSGTGGSGANVLT
V gene: TRBV28; CDR3 protein: ASSPGGQPNQPQH
V gene: TRBV18; CDR3 protein: ASSPLPTYTGNTIY
V gene: TRBV6-6; CDR3 protein: ASRPSTGELF
V gene: TRBV4-2; CDR3 protein: ASSPSDWGPSTDTQY
V gene: TRBV7-3; CDR3 protein: ASSLKPSLTYEQY
V gene: TRBV9; CDR3 protein: ASSVEGRVTEQY
V gene: TRBV5-4; CDR3 protein: ASSLGQGWGTEAF
V gene: TRBV6-5; CDR3 protein: ASRPSELINSPLH
V gene: TRBV4-2; CDR3 protein: ASSQDETGANVLT
V gene: TRBV23-1; CDR3 protein: ASSPFVYHRPEVNYGYT
V gene: TRBV11-2; CDR3 protein: ASSLFPILEQY
V gene: TRBV4-1; CDR3 protein: ASRQVAGGGYEQF
V gene: TRBV7-8; CDR3 protein: ASSLVSPNIEQF
V gene: TRBV28; CDR3 protein: ASSFWGAGGYEQY
V gene: TRBV18; CDR3 protein: ASSLTQGYEQY
V gene: TRBV28; CDR3 protein: ASRKRGQGGGVGTEAF